This T cell receptor beta chain came from a study of T cell responses to AZD1222 COVID-19 vaccine. The wider study: Researchers grouped second doses given at about 4 or about 12 weeks into one pool.

About this clone: Its antigen is not known.

Study outcomes and limitations: The donor cohort was predominantly white British with a female majority, and clonal diversity may have been underestimated. CD4 TCRs linked to vaccination spanned spike, dominating at 160-218 and 743-854.

Sequencing used immunoSEQ multiplex PCR; TCRdb keeps in-frame clones, though not all of them. The sample has about 130,000 clones, 85% to 95% seen once; the top ten hold just over 5%. Deletions cut 3 bases from V and 0 bases from J, with 12 bases between. The CDR3 runs 15 residues. Germline lookup yields CDR1 KGHSH and CDR2 LQKENI. The sample consisted of peripheral blood, taken on day 0 of AZD1222 vaccination. The rearrangement uses TRBV18 and TRBJ2-7; tentatively, D is TRBD1 or TRBD2 (7 bases each). The receptor was isolated from an adult in good health. CDR3 residues: CASSPQGEGSYEQYF. In DNA form, the CDR3 reads TGTGCCAGCTCACCCCAGGGGGAGGGCTCCTACGAGCAGTACTTC.